This T cell receptor beta chain was documented in a study of PD-L1 blockade in urothelial cancer. The wider study: Bladder-origin urothelial cancer in males described about 90% of the roughly 30 patients. Among blood samples, the median T cell count was some 140,000. General study findings and limits: Below-median pretreatment blood TCR clonality was associated with improved progression-free and overall survival. At the 3-week point, tumor-associated blood clones expanded more in durable-benefit patients.

Clones were read by immunoSEQ multiplex PCR, and TCRdb kept only the in-frame ones, dropping some. The sample has about 85,000 clones, more than 75% seen once. The time point is: pretreatment peripheral blood. Notes on this clone: Its antigen remains unidentified.

Germline V gene sequence: CDR1 SGHRS, CDR2 YFSETQ. CDR3 length equals 14 residues. The V end lost 6 bases, the J end lost 2 bases, and 14 bases lay between the germline ends. This chain joins TRBV5-1 and TRBJ1-1; D is unclear. Sequenced here: PBMCs, sampled around atezolizumab (anti-PD-L1) treatment. This receptor was identified in a man aged 55 to 70 with urothelial cancer. The CDR3 DNA sequence: TGCGCCAGCAACAGCTTGTCAGCTAACACTGAAGCTTTCTTT. Translated, it gives CASNSLSANTEAFF.